This record looks at one T cell receptor beta chain sequence and its context. What it binds is not known. A much larger clone is a single base away; this may be a read error. This entry belongs to a study of blood T cells in healthy people across ages. Study-level information: Template-switching capture recovered about one barcoded beta molecule per two T cells. Study-level results: Per million T cells, TCR beta diversity dropped roughly linearly as age increased. Nothing was known about donor CMV status, and this possibly confounded expanded clonotype changes.

A second about 6 to 12 cycle PCR used barcoded and J-beta primers. MiXCR, applied by TCRdb to the 5' RACE reads, yields one record per CDR3 protein. The repertoire holds hundreds of thousands of distinct CDR3 sequences, roughly 48% seen once, with approximately 23% in the top ten. The germline CDR1 and CDR2 sequences are MNHEY and SVGAGI. CDR3 length: 15 residues. This chain connects TRBV6-5 to TRBJ2-5; 8 bases are shared with TRBD2. The TCR comes from an older man in good health. The source material was blood. The CDR3 loop reads CAGSYVTSGQETQYF. CDR3 in DNA: TGTGCCGGCAGTTACGTCACTAGCGGCCAAGAGACCCAGTACTTC.